Below are 16 T cell receptor beta chains sequenced from a single sample in a study of cytomegalovirus exposure and HLA in healthy donors. PCR used 60 Vbeta primers and 13 Jbeta primers. Sequencing was performed with immunoSEQ multiplex PCR; in TCRdb, only in-frame clones are kept and a portion is missing. The data show fewer than 100,000 clones, around 73% seen once. Sequenced sample: PBMCs. The receptors stem from a woman in her 40s in good health and CMV-seropositive.

The chain recombines TRBV6-5 with TRBJ1-1; D is undetermined. The CDR3 has 13 residues. Trimming shortened V by 5 bases and J by 4 bases, and 11 bases separated the two germline ends. In germline, CDR1 is MNHEY, CDR2 SVGAGI. The CDR3 DNA reads TGTGCCAGCAGTGTTCCGGGATTCACTGAAGCTTTCTTT. It encodes CASSVPGFTEAFF.

This chain uses TRBV20-1 with TRBJ2-5; D remains unclear. The assigned J gene may be wrong: the sequence end matches TRBJ2-7 better. Per germline, CDR1 DFQATT and CDR2 SNEGSKA (reference sequence). CDR3 size: 9 residues. CDR3 region: CSSSYEQYF. The CDR3, as DNA: TGCAGTTCATCCTACGAGCAGTACTTC.

V is TRBV2 and J is TRBJ1-1, with unresolved D. The V gene's germline CDR1 is SNHLY and CDR2 FYNNEI. CDR3 length: 13 amino acids. Trimming cost V 7 bases and J 5 bases, with 14 bases left between them. CDR3 protein: CASNPRSGTEAFF. Here the CDR3 DNA reads TGTGCCAGCAACCCCCGGTCGGGGACTGAAGCTTTCTTT.

This chain joins TRBV7-9 and TRBJ1-5; maybe TRBD1 (6 bases). V lost 4 bases to trimming and J lost 4 bases, with 11 bases between them. This CDR3 is 14 amino acids long. Germline CDR1 SEHNR, CDR2 FQNEAQ (reference sequence). CDR3 region: CASSSDRQNQPQHF. CDR3 DNA sequence: TGTGCCAGCAGCTCGGACAGACAGAATCAGCCCCAGCATTTT.

This chain uses TRBV27 with TRBJ1-1, with D tentatively TRBD1 (5 bases). Trimming cost V 3 bases and J 4 bases, with 9 bases left between them. Germline CDR1 is MNHEY and CDR2 is SMNVEV (reference sequence). The CDR3 runs to 13 residues. The CDR3 nucleotides are TGTGCCAGCAGTTTGGGGCAGTCCACTGAAGCTTTCTTT. Translating gives CASSLGQSTEAFF.

The chain recombines TRBV6-1 with TRBJ2-7; TRBD2 matches at 9 bases. The CDR3 totals 14 residues. CDR1 and CDR2 (germline): MNHNS, SASEGT. V shed 7 bases, J shed 2 bases, and the junction held 6 bases outside the gene matches. CDR3 sequence (DNA): TGTGCCAGCAAGGCAGCGGGAGGTGCCTACGAGCAGTACTTC. Its translation: CASKAAGGAYEQYF.

The chain has TRBV6-1 and TRBJ1-1, with 7 bases fitting TRBD1. After removal of 10 bases from V and 3 bases from J, the junction contained 5 bases not matched to a gene. Germline-derived CDR1 and CDR2 are MNHNS and SASEGT. The length of the CDR3 is 12 residues. CDR3 region: CATRQGDTEAFF. In DNA, the CDR3 is TGTGCCACCAGACAGGGAGACACTGAAGCTTTCTTT.

The chain couples TRBV4-1 to TRBJ2-1, with TRBD1 identical over 9 bases. Germline values: CDR1 MGHRA, CDR2 YSYEKL. The V and J ends lost 3 bases and 3 bases, in that order; junction bases with no gene match: 9. This CDR3 comprises 17 residues. DNA of the CDR3: TGCGCCAGCAGCCAGACTACGGGGACAGGGTACTACAATGAGCAGTTCTTC. Translation: CASSQTTGTGYYNEQFF.

This clone was detected a few times. V gene TRBV7-9 combines with J gene TRBJ1-1; 7 nucleotides line up with TRBD1. The CDR3 spans 14 residues. Germline CDR1 is SEHNR and CDR2 is FQNEAQ (reference sequence). With V trimmed by 2 bases and J by 3 bases, 3 bases remained unmatched. CDR3 sequence reads: CASSLRDRYTEAFF. CDR3 nucleotides: TGTGCCAGCAGCTTAAGGGACAGATACACTGAAGCTTTCTTT. Filled out from reference TRBV7-9 and TRBJ1-1, the complete variable domain reads DTGVSQNPRHKITKRGQNVTFRCDPISEHNRLYWYRQTLGQGPEFLTYFQNEAQLEKSRLLSDRFSAERPKGSFSTLEIQRTEQGDSAMYLCASSLRDRYTEAFFGQGTRLTVV.

This sequence joins TRBV5-1 and TRBJ2-3; 11 positions agree with TRBD2. The CDR3 contains 16 residues. V lost 1 base to trimming and J lost 2 bases; unmatched junction nucleotides: 3. Germline lookup yields CDR1 SGHRS and CDR2 YFSETQ. The CDR3, as DNA: TGCGCCAGCAGCTTGCTAGCGGGAGGTATCACAGATACGCAGTATTTT. Protein sequence: CASSLLAGGITDTQYF.

The chain couples TRBV11-3 to TRBJ2-3; 9 positions match TRBD2. Germline V CDR1 and CDR2: SGHNT, YENEEA. This CDR3 comprises 15 residues. The trim removed 5 bases at V and 6 bases at J, leaving 9 bases unmatched. The CDR3 sequence: CASSQGLASSDTQYF. The CDR3 DNA follows: TGTGCCAGCAGCCAGGGACTAGCAAGCAGTGATACGCAGTATTTT.

The rearrangement joins TRBV19 to TRBJ2-1; D unresolved. Trimming stripped 3 bases from V and 3 bases from J, with 9 bases between. The CDR3 extends over 14 amino acids. Germline CDR1 and CDR2: LNHDA and SQIVND (reference sequence). As DNA, the CDR3 is TGTGCCAGTAGTATCTCACCACACTACAATGAGCAGTTCTTC. Translated, it gives CASSISPHYNEQFF.

In its sample, this clone was seen a few times. The rearrangement links TRBV11-2 to TRBJ2-2; TRBD2 is a possible D gene (5 bases). CDR1 SGHAT and CDR2 FQNNGV come from the germline V gene. Trimming stripped 1 base from V and 4 bases from J, with 10 bases between. This CDR3 has 15 amino acids. In nucleotides, the CDR3 is TGTGCCAGCAGCTTAGTTGGAGAGGGCACCGGGGAGCTGTTTTTT. This codes for CASSLVGEGTGELFF.

This chain uses TRBV10-3 with TRBJ2-7, with TRBD1 identical over 8 bases. Germline lookup yields CDR1 ENHRY and CDR2 SYGVKD. V lost 6 bases to trimming and J lost 6 bases; unmatched junction nucleotides: 7. The CDR3 sequence is 13 residues long. The CDR3 DNA reads as TGTGCCATCAGCAATGGACAGGGTGGCGAGCAGTACTTC. This translates into CAISNGQGGEQYF.

The chain employs TRBV28 and TRBJ1-2; the match to TRBD1 covers 12 bases. This CDR3 contains 15 residues. Trimming at V came to 3 bases and at J to 5 bases, leaving 4 bases not matched to a gene. CDR1 is MDHEN, CDR2 SYDVKM, per germline. Written as DNA, the CDR3 is TGTGCCAGCAGTTTCGGGACAGGGGGCGCGTATGGCTACACCTTC. Protein sequence: CASSFGTGGAYGYTF.

The chain uses TRBV7-9 and TRBJ1-2, with 8 bases lining up with TRBD1. This CDR3 comprises 14 residues. The trim removed 5 bases at V and 8 bases at J, leaving 10 bases unmatched. Germline lookup yields CDR1 SEHNR and CDR2 FQNEAQ (reference sequence). The CDR3 nucleotides read TGTGCCAGCAGCCCGAACAGGGGGTTGAGGGGCTACACCTTC. It specifies CASSPNRGLRGYTF.